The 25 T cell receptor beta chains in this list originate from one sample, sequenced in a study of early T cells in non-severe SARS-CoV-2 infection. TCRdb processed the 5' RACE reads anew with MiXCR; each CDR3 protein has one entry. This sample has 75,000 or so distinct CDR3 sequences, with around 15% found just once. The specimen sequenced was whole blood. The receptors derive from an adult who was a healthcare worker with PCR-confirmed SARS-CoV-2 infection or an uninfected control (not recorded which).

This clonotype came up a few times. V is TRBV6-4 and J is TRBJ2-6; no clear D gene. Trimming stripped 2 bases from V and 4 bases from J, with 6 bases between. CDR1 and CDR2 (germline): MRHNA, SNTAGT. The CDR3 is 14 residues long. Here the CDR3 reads CASSDRLGANVLTF. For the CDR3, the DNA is TGTGCCAGCAGTGACAGGCTGGGGGCCAACGTCCTGACTTTC.

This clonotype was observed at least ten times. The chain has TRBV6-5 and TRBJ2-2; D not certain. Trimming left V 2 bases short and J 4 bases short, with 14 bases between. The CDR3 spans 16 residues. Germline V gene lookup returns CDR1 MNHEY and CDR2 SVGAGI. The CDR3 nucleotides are TGTGCCAGCAGTTACCGCCTGGGGATTGCCACCGGGGAGCTGTTTTTT. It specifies CASSYRLGIATGELFF.

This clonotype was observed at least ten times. In DNA, the CDR3 is TGTGCCAGCTCACCACTACGGACAGAGCAAGAGACCCAGTACTTC. It is translated as CASSPLRTEQETQYF. V usage is TRBV18 and J usage is TRBJ2-5; D possibly corresponds to TRBD1 (6 bases). The V and J ends lost 1 base and 2 bases respectively, with 11 bases between them. The CDR3 is 15 amino acids. Looked up from germline, CDR1 is KGHSH and CDR2 is LQKENI.

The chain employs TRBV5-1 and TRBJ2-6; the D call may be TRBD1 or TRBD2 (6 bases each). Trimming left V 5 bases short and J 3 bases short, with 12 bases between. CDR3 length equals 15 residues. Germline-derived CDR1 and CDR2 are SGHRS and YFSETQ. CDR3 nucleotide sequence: TGCGCCAGCAGAAGGGGGGCGAGTGGGGCCAACGTCCTGACTTTC. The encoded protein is CASRRGASGANVLTF.

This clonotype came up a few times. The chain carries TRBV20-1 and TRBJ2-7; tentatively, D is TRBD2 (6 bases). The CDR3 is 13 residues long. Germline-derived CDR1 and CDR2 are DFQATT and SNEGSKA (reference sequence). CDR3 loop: CSAHGGDVNEQYF. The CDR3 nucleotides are TGCAGCGCCCACGGGGGTGATGTTAACGAGCAGTACTTC.

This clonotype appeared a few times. The CDR3 DNA reads as TGCGCCAGCAGCTTTTCCGGTCTACGTGAAGAGACCCAGTACTTC. As protein: CASSFSGLREETQYF. The chain links TRBV5-1 to TRBJ2-5; D is ambiguous. This CDR3 has 15 residues. CDR1 is SGHRS, CDR2 YFSETQ, per germline. The ends were cut back, 2 bases at V and 3 bases at J, with 14 bases in the middle.

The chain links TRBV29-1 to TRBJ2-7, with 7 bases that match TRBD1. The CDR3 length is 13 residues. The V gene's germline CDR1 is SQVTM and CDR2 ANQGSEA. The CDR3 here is CSDTTGQAYEQYF. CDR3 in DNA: TGCAGTGACACGACAGGGCAGGCCTACGAGCAGTACTTC.

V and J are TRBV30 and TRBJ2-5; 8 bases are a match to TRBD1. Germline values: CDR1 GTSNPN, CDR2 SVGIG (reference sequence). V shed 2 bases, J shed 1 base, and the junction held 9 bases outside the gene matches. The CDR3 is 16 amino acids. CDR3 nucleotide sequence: TGTGCCTGGAGTCCAGGACAGGGAGCGGGCCAAGAGACCCAGTACTTC. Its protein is CAWSPGQGAGQETQYF.

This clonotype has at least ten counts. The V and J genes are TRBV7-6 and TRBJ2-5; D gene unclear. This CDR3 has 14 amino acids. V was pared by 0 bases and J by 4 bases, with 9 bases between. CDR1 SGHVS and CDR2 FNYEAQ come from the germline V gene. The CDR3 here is CASSLASRGETQYF. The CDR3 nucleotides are TGTGCCAGCAGCTTAGCCAGCCGTGGAGAGACCCAGTACTTC.

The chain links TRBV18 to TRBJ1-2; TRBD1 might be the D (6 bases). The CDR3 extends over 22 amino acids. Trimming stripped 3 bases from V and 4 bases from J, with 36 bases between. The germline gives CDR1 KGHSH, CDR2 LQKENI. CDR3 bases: TGTGCCAGCTCACCTTGGGGGGGCACAGGCAGAACCACCCCCCCGGGACCCTATGGCTACACCTTC. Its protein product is CASSPWGGTGRTTPPGPYGYTF.

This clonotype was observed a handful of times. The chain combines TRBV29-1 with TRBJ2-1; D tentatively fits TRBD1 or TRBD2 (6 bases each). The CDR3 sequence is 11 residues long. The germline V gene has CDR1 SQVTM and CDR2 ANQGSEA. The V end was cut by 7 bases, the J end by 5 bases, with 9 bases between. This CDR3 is CSGGADNEQFF. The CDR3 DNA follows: TGCAGCGGGGGGGCAGACAATGAGCAGTTCTTC.

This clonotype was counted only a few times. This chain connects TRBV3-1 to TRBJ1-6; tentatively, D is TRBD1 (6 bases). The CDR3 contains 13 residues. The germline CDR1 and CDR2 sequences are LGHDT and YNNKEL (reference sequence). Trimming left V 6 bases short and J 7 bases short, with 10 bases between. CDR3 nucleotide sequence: TGTGCCAGCAGAGGGACACCCAATTCACCCCTCCACTTT. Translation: CASRGTPNSPLHF.

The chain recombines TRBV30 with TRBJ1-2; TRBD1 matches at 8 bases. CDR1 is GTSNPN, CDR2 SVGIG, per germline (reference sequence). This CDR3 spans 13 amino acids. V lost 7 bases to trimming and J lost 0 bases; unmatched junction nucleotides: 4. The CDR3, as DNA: TGTGCCTTTCACAGGGGGACTAACTATGGCTACACCTTC. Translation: CAFHRGTNYGYTF.

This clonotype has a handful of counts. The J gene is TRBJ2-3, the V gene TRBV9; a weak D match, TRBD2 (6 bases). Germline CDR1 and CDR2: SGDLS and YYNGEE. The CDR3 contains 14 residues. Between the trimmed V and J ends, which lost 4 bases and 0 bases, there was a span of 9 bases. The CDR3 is CASSTRDSTDTQYF. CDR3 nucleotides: TGTGCCAGCAGCACGCGGGACAGCACAGATACGCAGTATTTT.

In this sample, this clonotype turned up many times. CDR3 DNA sequence: TGTGCCAGCAGCTACAGGGTCAAAGGAACTGATACGCAGTATTTT. It encodes CASSYRVKGTDTQYF. The V gene is TRBV3-1, the J gene TRBJ2-3; D possibly corresponds to TRBD1 (6 bases). The CDR3 sequence is 15 residues long. Germline-derived CDR1 and CDR2 are LGHDT and YNNKEL (reference sequence). V gave up 5 bases and J gave up 6 bases, with 18 bases separating them.

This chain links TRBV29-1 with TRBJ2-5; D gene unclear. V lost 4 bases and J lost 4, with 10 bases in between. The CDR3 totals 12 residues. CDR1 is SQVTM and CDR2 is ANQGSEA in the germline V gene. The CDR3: CSVAVRRETQYF. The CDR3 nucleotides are TGCAGCGTTGCGGTCAGAAGAGAGACCCAGTACTTC. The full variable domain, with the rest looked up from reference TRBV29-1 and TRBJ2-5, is SAVISQKPSRDICQRGTSLTIQCQVDSQVTMMFWYRQQPGQSLTLIATANQGSEATYESGFVIDKFPISRPNLTFSTLTVSNMSPEDSSIYLCSVAVRRETQYFGPGTRLLVL.

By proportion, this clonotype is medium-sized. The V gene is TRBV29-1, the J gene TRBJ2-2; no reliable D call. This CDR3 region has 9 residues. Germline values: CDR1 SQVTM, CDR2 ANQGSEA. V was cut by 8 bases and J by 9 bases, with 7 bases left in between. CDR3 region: CSPPRELFF. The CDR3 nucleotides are TGCAGCCCACCCAGGGAGCTGTTTTTT.

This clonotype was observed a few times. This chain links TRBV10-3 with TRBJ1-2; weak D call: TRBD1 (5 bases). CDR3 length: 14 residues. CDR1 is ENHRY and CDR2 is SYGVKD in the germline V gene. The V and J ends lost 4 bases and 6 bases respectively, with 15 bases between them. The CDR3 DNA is TGTGCCATCAGTGGTGCGGCGGAGGGGAATGGCTACACCTTC. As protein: CAISGAAEGNGYTF.

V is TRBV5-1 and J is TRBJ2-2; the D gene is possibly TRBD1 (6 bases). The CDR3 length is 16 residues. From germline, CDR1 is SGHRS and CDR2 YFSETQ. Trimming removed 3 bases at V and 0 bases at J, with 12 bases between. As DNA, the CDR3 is TGCGCCAGCAGCTCCACAGGGTATGCGAACACCGGGGAGCTGTTTTTT. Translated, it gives CASSSTGYANTGELFF.

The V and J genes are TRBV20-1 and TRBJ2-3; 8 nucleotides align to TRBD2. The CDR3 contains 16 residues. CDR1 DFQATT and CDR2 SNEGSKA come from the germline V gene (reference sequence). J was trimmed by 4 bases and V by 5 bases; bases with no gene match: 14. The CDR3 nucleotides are TGCAGTGCTCCCACCCTGGCGGGGGGCTCGTCAGATACGCAGTATTTT. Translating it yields CSAPTLAGGSSDTQYF.

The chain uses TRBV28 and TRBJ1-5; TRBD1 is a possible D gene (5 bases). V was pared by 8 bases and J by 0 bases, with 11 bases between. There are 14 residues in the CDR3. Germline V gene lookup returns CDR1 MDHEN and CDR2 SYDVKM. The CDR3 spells CASLDGGSNQPQHF. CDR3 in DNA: TGTGCCAGCCTGGATGGGGGTAGCAATCAGCCCCAGCATTTT.

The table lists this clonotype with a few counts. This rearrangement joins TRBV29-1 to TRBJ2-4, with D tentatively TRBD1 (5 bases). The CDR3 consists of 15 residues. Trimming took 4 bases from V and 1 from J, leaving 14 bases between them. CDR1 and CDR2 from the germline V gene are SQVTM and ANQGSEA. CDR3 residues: CSVGGGSNAKNIQYF. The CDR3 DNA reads TGCAGCGTTGGGGGCGGTTCAAACGCCAAAAACATTCAGTACTTC.

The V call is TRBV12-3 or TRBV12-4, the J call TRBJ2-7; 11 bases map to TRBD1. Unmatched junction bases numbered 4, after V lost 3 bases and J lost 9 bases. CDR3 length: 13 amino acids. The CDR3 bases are TGTGCCAGCAGTTTCGGGACAGGGGGTCGGCAGTACTTC. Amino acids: CASSFGTGGRQYF.

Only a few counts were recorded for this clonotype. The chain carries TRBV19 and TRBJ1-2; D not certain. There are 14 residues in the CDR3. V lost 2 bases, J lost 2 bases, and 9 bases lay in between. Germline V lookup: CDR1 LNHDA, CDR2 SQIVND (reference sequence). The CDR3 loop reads CASSISVNNYGYTF. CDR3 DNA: TGTGCCAGTAGTATATCAGTAAACAACTATGGCTACACCTTC.

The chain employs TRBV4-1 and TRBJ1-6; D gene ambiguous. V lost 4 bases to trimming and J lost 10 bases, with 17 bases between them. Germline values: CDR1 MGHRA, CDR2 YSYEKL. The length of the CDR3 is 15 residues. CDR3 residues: CASSLSAMGQSPLHF. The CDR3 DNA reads TGCGCCAGCAGCCTTTCTGCAATGGGTCAATCACCCCTCCACTTT.